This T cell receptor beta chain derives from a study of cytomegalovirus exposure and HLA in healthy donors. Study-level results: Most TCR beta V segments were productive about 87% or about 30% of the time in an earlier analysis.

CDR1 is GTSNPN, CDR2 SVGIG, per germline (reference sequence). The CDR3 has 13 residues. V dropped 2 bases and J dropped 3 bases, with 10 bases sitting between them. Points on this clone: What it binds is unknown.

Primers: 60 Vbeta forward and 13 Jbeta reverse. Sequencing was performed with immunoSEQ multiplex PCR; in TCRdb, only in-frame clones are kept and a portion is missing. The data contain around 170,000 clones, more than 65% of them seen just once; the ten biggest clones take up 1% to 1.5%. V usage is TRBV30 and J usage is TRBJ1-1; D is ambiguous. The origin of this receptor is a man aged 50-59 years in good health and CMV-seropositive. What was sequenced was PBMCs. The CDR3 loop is CAWSRGIHTEAFF. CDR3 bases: TGTGCCTGGAGTAGAGGGATACACACTGAAGCTTTCTTT.